The 11 T cell receptor beta chains presented below share a single source sample, sequenced in a study of T cell responses to AZD1222 COVID-19 vaccine. The data were produced by immunoSEQ multiplex PCR, yet TCRdb's version contains in-frame clones alone and is incomplete. The data contain 100,000 to 150,000 clones, roughly nine tenths of them singletons. Sequenced here: peripheral blood, sampled on day 0 of AZD1222 vaccination. Every receptor here comes from an adult in good health.

The gene calls are TRBV6-6 and TRBJ1-6; 7 bases agree with TRBD1. This CDR3 is 17 amino acids long. The germline V gene encodes CDR1 MNHNY and CDR2 SVGAGI (reference sequence). After removal of 8 bases from V and 7 bases from J, the junction contained 17 bases not matched to a gene. CDR3 nucleotide sequence: TGTGCCAGCGGTCCCCCTTCAGTCGGCAGGGGGAATTCACCCCTCCACTTT. Residues: CASGPPSVGRGNSPLHF.

The rearrangement links TRBV20-1 to TRBJ1-1, with D maybe TRBD1 (5 bases). V gave up 5 bases and J gave up 3 bases, with 7 bases separating them. Looked up from germline, CDR1 is DFQATT and CDR2 is SNEGSKA (reference sequence). The CDR3 runs 11 residues. The CDR3, as DNA: TGCAGTGCTTGGGGGGACACTGAAGCTTTCTTT. Its translation: CSAWGDTEAFF.

The J gene is TRBJ1-3, the V gene TRBV6-1, with 8 bases fitting TRBD1. V lost 3 bases to trimming and J lost 5 bases; unmatched junction nucleotides: 3. CDR1 and CDR2 (germline): MNHNS, SASEGT. The CDR3 length is 14 residues. The CDR3 DNA sequence: TGTGCCAGCAGTGACCAGGGGGCCCGAAACACCATATATTTT. It is translated as CASSDQGARNTIYF.

V usage is TRBV28 and J usage is TRBJ1-5; D is undetermined. Germline V gene sequence: CDR1 MDHEN, CDR2 SYDVKM. Trimming stripped 3 bases from V and 7 bases from J, with 13 bases between. This CDR3 is built from 14 residues. CDR3 amino acids: CASSFRGRGQPQHF. In DNA, the CDR3 is TGTGCCAGCAGTTTCCGGGGAAGAGGGCAGCCCCAGCATTTT.

The CDR3 region has the DNA TGTGCCAGCAGCTCGGGACTGATTTACAATGAGCAGTTCTTC. It codes for CASSSGLIYNEQFF. This rearrangement joins TRBV7-9 to TRBJ2-1; D is possibly TRBD2 (6 bases). Germline loops: CDR1 SEHNR, CDR2 FQNEAQ (reference sequence). The V and J ends lost 4 bases and 4 bases respectively, with 11 bases between them. The CDR3 loop spans 14 amino acids.

The chain recombines TRBV5-1 with TRBJ2-2; 11 bases map to TRBD1. The trim removed 3 bases at V and 4 bases at J, leaving 8 bases unmatched. There are 17 residues in the CDR3. In germline, CDR1 is SGHRS, CDR2 YFSETQ. CDR3 loop: CASSYVGQGGGTGELFF. DNA for the CDR3: TGCGCCAGCAGCTACGTGGGACAGGGGGGGGGCACCGGGGAGCTGTTTTTT.

J is TRBJ2-5 and V is TRBV30; the match to TRBD1 covers 9 bases. Looked up from germline, CDR1 is GTSNPN and CDR2 is SVGIG (reference sequence). With V trimmed by 3 bases and J by 2 bases, 1 base remained unmatched. The CDR3 is 13 residues long. The CDR3 nucleotides are TGTGCCTGGAGAGGGACAGGGCAAGAGACCCAGTACTTC. It translates to CAWRGTGQETQYF.

The V gene is TRBV5-6, the J gene TRBJ2-3; 9 bases agree with TRBD1. The CDR3 is made up of 15 amino acids. CDR1 and CDR2 (germline): SGHDT, YYEEEE. The V segment lost 2 bases and the J segment 2 bases; nucleotides outside the gene matches: 3. The CDR3 loop is CASSFGTGNTDTQYF. DNA of the CDR3: TGTGCCAGCAGCTTTGGGACAGGGAACACAGATACGCAGTATTTT.

The chain links TRBV2 to TRBJ1-1; maybe TRBD1 (6 bases). The CDR3 extends over 14 amino acids. V was clipped by 11 bases and J by 4 bases, with 20 bases between them. Germline lookup yields CDR1 SNHLY and CDR2 FYNNEI. The CDR3, as DNA: TGTGCCGAGCGACCGGACAGTTTAAGCACTGAAGCTTTCTTT. Its translation is CAERPDSLSTEAFF.

The table lists this clone with a count of one. The rearrangement uses TRBV19 and TRBJ1-1; D remains ambiguous. Germline loops: CDR1 LNHDA, CDR2 SQIVND (reference sequence). The CDR3 is made up of 14 amino acids. Trimming pared 0 bases from V and 2 bases from J, leaving 7 bases between. CDR3 nucleotide sequence: TGTGCCAGTAGTATAGAGAAGGCTAACACTGAAGCTTTCTTT. Its translation: CASSIEKANTEAFF.

Here the CDR3 DNA reads TGTGCCAGCAGCCAATCTCCCTTGGGGGCTGAAGCTTTCTTT. It translates to CASSQSPLGAEAFF. The chain couples TRBV3-1 (or the pseudogene TRBV3-2) to TRBJ1-1; a weak D match, TRBD1 (5 bases). The CDR3 spans 14 residues. Between the trimmed V and J ends, which lost 2 bases and 6 bases, there was a span of 13 bases. Germline CDR1 reads LGHDT; CDR2 reads YNNKEL (reference sequence).